Below are 11 T cell receptor beta chains sequenced from a single sample in a study of blood T cell repertoires in COVID-19. Only in-frame clones appear in the TCRdb table, and some are missing; sequencing was by immunoSEQ multiplex PCR. There are approximately 70,000 clones in the sample; around 86% occur only once, and approximately 14% lies in the top ten. The specimen sequenced was peripheral blood. Receptors originate from a woman aged 60-75 years with acute or convalescent COVID-19.

In DNA, the CDR3 is TGCGCCATCAATCCACTCGGGACAGACCACCCAACCTACGAGCAGTACTTC. It codes for CAINPLGTDHPTYEQYF. The chain joins TRBV5-1 to TRBJ2-7; 7 bases are a match to TRBD1. J gave up 2 bases and V 9 bases, and 20 bases lay outside the gene matches. The CDR3 spans 17 residues. Germline loops: CDR1 SGHRS, CDR2 YFSETQ.

The chain has TRBV3-1 (or the pseudogene TRBV3-2) and TRBJ1-2; TRBD1 matches at 7 bases. The length of the CDR3 is 16 residues. V lost 4 bases and J lost 0; bases outside the gene matches: 8. Germline lookup yields CDR1 LGHDT and CDR2 YNNKEL (reference sequence). CDR3 sequence (DNA): TGTGCCAGCAGCCTCCGGCGGGACAGAGCTAACTATGGCTACACCTTC. As protein: CASSLRRDRANYGYTF.

The V and J genes are TRBV9 and TRBJ2-3, with TRBD2 identical over 11 bases. Germline-derived CDR1 and CDR2 are SGDLS and YYNGEE. The CDR3 is 17 residues long. Trimming took 6 bases from V and 8 from J; bases not matched to a gene: 17. This chain's CDR3 is CASTQRGSGGALATQYF. The CDR3 region has the DNA TGTGCCAGCACCCAGAGGGGTAGCGGGGGGGCCTTGGCTACGCAGTATTTT.

In this sample, this clone turned up once. V and J are TRBV2 and TRBJ1-2; D may be TRBD1 (6 bases). Germline CDR1 is SNHLY and CDR2 is FYNNEI. V was clipped by 8 bases and J by 4 bases, with 11 bases between them. The CDR3 is 12 residues long. CDR3 sequence: CASQGQSYGYTF. The CDR3 coding sequence is TGTGCCAGCCAAGGACAGTCCTATGGCTACACCTTC.

The chain employs TRBV10-3 and TRBJ1-6; 7 positions match TRBD1. Germline V gene lookup returns CDR1 ENHRY and CDR2 SYGVKD. Trimming cost V 6 bases and J 0 bases; bases outside gene matches: 11. The CDR3 consists of 18 residues. Here the CDR3 reads CAIRDLDRLSSYNSPLHF. The CDR3 DNA reads TGTGCCATCAGAGACTTGGACAGGCTGAGCTCCTATAATTCACCCCTCCACTTT.

The V call is TRBV19, the J call TRBJ1-3; 7 bases fit TRBD1. The CDR3 extends over 17 amino acids. Germline CDR1 and CDR2: LNHDA and SQIVND (reference sequence). The ends lost 4 bases at V and 4 bases at J; junction bases unmatched: 13. CDR3 amino acids: CASSTSTSTGPGNTIYF. The CDR3 DNA is TGTGCCAGTAGTACGTCCACTTCGACAGGGCCAGGAAACACCATATATTTT. The whole variable domain, filled in from reference TRBV19 and TRBJ1-3, reads DGGITQSPKYLFRKEGQNVTLSCEQNLNHDAMYWYRQDPGQGLRLIYYSQIVNDFQKGDIAEGYSVSREKKESFPLTVTSAQKNPTAFYLCASSTSTSTGPGNTIYFGEGSWLTVV.

This chain links TRBV3-1 (or the pseudogene TRBV3-2) with TRBJ2-7; D remains ambiguous. Per germline, CDR1 LGHDT and CDR2 YNNKEL (reference sequence). V was cut by 1 base and J by 5 bases, with 9 bases left in between. The CDR3 length is 13 residues. The CDR3 DNA is TGTGCCAGCAGCCAAGTCCGAGGTAACGAGCAGTACTTC. Amino acid sequence: CASSQVRGNEQYF.

The chain is built from TRBV7-9 and TRBJ1-6, with 7 bases aligning to TRBD1. This CDR3 is built from 14 residues. Germline V gene sequence: CDR1 SEHNR, CDR2 FQNEAQ (reference sequence). Unmatched junction bases numbered 5, after V lost 5 bases and J lost 7 bases. The CDR3 bases are TGTGCCAGCAGCCATGACAGGGCAAATTCACCCCTCCACTTT. It encodes CASSHDRANSPLHF.

The V call is TRBV7-2, the J call TRBJ1-1, with D unresolved. Looked up from germline, CDR1 is SGHTA and CDR2 is FQGNSA. Trimming took 5 bases from V and 0 from J, leaving 16 bases between them. The CDR3 is 16 residues long. In DNA, the CDR3 is TGTGCCAGCAGCGAAGAGGGCTTGGGAGTGAACACTGAAGCTTTCTTT. Encoded protein: CASSEEGLGVNTEAFF.

The chain employs TRBV2 and TRBJ2-3; 9 positions match TRBD2. CDR3 length: 15 amino acids. Germline assignment: CDR1 SNHLY and CDR2 FYNNEI. V lost 5 bases and J lost 2; bases outside the gene matches: 5. The chain's CDR3 is CASSSRGGNTDTQYF. CDR3 bases: TGTGCCAGCAGTTCGCGGGGGGGCAACACAGATACGCAGTATTTT. Based on the CDR3 plus reference TRBV2 and TRBJ2-3, the full variable domain is EPEVTQTPSHQVTQMGQEVILRCVPISNHLYFYWYRQILGQKVEFLVSFYNNEISEKSEIFDDQFSVERPDGSNFTLKIRSTKLEDSAMYFCASSSRGGNTDTQYFGPGTRLTVL.

J is TRBJ2-7 and V is TRBV4-1; a weak D match, TRBD1 (6 bases). The CDR3 is 16 amino acids. V dropped 1 base and J dropped 0 bases, with 13 bases sitting between them. The germline V gene encodes CDR1 MGHRA and CDR2 YSYEKL. The CDR3 coding sequence is TGCGCCAGCAGCCAAGTGGAACAGGGACACTCCTACGAGCAGTACTTC. Its protein product is CASSQVEQGHSYEQYF.